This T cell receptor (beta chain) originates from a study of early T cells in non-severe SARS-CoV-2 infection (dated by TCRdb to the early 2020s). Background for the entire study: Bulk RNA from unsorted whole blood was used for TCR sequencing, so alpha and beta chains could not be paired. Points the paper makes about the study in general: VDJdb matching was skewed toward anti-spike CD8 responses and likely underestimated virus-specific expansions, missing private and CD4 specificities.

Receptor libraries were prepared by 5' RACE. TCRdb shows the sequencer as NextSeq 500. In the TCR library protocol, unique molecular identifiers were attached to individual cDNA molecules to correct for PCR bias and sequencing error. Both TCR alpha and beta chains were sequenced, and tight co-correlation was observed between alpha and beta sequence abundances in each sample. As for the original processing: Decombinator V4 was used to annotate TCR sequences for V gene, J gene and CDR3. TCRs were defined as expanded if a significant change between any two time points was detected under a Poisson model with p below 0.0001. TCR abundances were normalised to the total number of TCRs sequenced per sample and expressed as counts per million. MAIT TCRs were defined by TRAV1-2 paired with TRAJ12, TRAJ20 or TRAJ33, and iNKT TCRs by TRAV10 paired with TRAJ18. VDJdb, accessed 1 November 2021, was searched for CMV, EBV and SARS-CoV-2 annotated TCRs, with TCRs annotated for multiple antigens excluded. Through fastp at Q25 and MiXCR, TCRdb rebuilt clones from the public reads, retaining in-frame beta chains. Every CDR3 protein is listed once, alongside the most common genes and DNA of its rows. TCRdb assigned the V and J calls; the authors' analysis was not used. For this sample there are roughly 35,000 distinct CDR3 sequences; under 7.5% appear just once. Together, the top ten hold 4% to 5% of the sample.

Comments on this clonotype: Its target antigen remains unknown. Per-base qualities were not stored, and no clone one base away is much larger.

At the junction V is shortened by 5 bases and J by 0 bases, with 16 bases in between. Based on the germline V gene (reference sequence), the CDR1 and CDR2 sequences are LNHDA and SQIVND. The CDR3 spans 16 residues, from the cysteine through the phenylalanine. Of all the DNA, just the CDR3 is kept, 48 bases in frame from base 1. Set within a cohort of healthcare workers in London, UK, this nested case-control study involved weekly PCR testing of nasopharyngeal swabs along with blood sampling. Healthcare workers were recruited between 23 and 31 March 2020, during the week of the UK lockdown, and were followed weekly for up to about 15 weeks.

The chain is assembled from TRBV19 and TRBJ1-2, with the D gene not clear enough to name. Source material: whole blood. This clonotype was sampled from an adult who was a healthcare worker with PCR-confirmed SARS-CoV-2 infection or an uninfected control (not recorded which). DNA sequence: TGTGCCAGTAGTTGGTACAGCCAGACCTCTAACTATGGCTACACCTTC. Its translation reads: CASSWYSQTSNYGYTF.